These T cell receptor beta chains were read from a single sample in a study of molecular identifiers for immune sequencing clone quantification. Each CDR3 protein gets one entry after TCRdb re-called the PCR reads with MiXCR. The sample lists roughly 320,000 distinct CDR3 sequences; over 20% were seen once. Sample: naive CD8+ T cells from blood, with Jurkat cell RNA spiked in. These receptors all come from a human donor in good health. Some libraries in this study had Jurkat cell RNA spiked in. Each CDR3 is given without its conserved first and last residue. Only some rows state a clone size, as once, few, many or a class for expanded clones.

J gene: TRBJ2-1
V gene: TRBV27
clone size: many
CDR3 protein: ASSFGGGNYNEQF

J gene: TRBJ1-2
V gene: TRBV19
clone size: many
CDR3 protein: ASSLQGANYGYT

J gene: TRBJ2-5
V gene: TRBV28
clone size: -
CDR3 protein: ASSNRAWSLETQY

J gene: TRBJ1-4
V gene: TRBV13
clone size: many
CDR3 protein: ASSSWGRRNEKLF

J gene: TRBJ1-5
V gene: TRBV18
clone size: many
CDR3 protein: ASSPGRGDNQPQH

J gene: TRBJ1-5
V gene: TRBV7-8
clone size: many
CDR3 protein: ASSSDRGYSLMDYSNQPQH

J gene: TRBJ2-2
V gene: TRBV4-1
clone size: -
CDR3 protein: ASSRSFGNTGELF

J gene: TRBJ2-3
V gene: TRBV6-5
clone size: -
CDR3 protein: ASSYSTSGGDTQY

J gene: TRBJ2-1
V gene: TRBV13
clone size: few
CDR3 protein: ASSFGRTSYNEQF

J gene: TRBJ2-7
V gene: TRBV28
clone size: many
CDR3 protein: ASSFRVYEQY